Listed here are 10 T cell receptor beta chains from one sample, sequenced in a study of cytomegalovirus exposure and HLA in healthy donors. Profiled with immunoSEQ multiplex PCR; TCRdb holds only in-frame clones, not every one. The data show approximately 200,000 clones, around 83% seen once. Material for sequencing was PBMCs. These receptors came from a woman between 25 and 40 years old in good health and CMV-seropositive.

CDR3 region: CASSPGRSGAFF. DNA of the CDR3: TGTGCCAGCAGCCCTGGGAGAAGTGGAGCTTTCTTT. The chain joins TRBV14 to TRBJ1-1; no definite D call. V was clipped by 4 bases and J by 10 bases, with 13 bases between them. Germline-derived CDR1 and CDR2 are SGHDN and FVKESK. This CDR3 region has 12 residues.

This clone turned up a few times. This chain connects TRBV30 to TRBJ2-1; TRBD2 matches 8 bases. The germline CDR1 and CDR2 sequences are GTSNPN and SVGIG (reference sequence). The CDR3 loop spans 14 amino acids. After removal of 0 bases from V and 4 bases from J, the junction contained 2 bases not matched to a gene. The CDR3 coding sequence is TGTGCCTGGAGTGTAGGCGGGGGGTACAATGAGCAGTTCTTC. It is translated as CAWSVGGGYNEQFF.

The V gene is TRBV5-1, the J gene TRBJ2-3, with D possibly matching TRBD2 (5 bases). The V end lost 7 bases, the J end lost 9 bases, and 24 bases lay between the germline ends. CDR1 SGHRS and CDR2 YFSETQ come from the germline V gene. The length of the CDR3 is 15 residues. As DNA, the CDR3 is TGCGCCAGCTCGGGGTTAGGACCGTCTAGTGGGACGCAGTATTTT. Protein: CASSGLGPSSGTQYF.

This clone was observed a handful of times. The chain couples TRBV15 to TRBJ2-7; 8 bases are a match to TRBD2. Trimming removed 0 bases from V and 5 bases from J; junction bases left unmatched: 15. The CDR3 consists of 18 residues. CDR1 is LNHNV and CDR2 is YYDKDF in the germline V gene (reference sequence). The CDR3 DNA reads as TGTGCCACCAGCAGAGATAGCCCTGGGACTAGTGTAGGGCACGAGCAGTACTTC. Translating gives CATSRDSPGTSVGHEQYF.

The V and J genes are TRBV6-1 and TRBJ1-5; TRBD1 might be the D (6 bases). The CDR3 sequence is 18 residues long. Germline CDR1 is MNHNS and CDR2 is SASEGT. V was pared by 1 base and J by 0 bases, with 16 bases between. CDR3 region: CASSEGRARGFSNQPQHF. The CDR3 DNA reads as TGTGCCAGCAGTGAAGGCCGGGCCAGGGGCTTTAGCAATCAGCCCCAGCATTTT.

The chain carries TRBV12-2 and TRBJ2-1; the D segment call TRBD2 is taken from the table without a DNA check. TRBV12-2 constitutes a pseudogene. CDR3 size: 20 residues. CDR3 protein: CASRLVGVARISMAYNEQFF. The CDR3 coding sequence is TGTGCAAGTCGCTTAGTTGGTGTAGCTAGGATTTCCATGGCCTACAATGAGCAGTTCTTC.

This chain connects TRBV5-1 to TRBJ1-2, with 7 bases aligning to TRBD1. The J segment lost 5 bases and the V segment lost 4 bases, leaving 8 bases of the junction unmatched. CDR3 length: 14 residues. From germline, CDR1 is SGHRS and CDR2 YFSETQ. CDR3 sequence reads: CASSPRQGSYGYTF. DNA for the CDR3: TGCGCCAGCAGCCCCAGACAGGGATCGTATGGCTACACCTTC.

This chain connects TRBV30 to TRBJ2-7; unclear D gene. CDR3 length: 13 amino acids. Trimming stripped 3 bases from V and 1 base from J, with 10 bases between. The germline gives CDR1 GTSNPN, CDR2 SVGIG (reference sequence). The CDR3 loop reads CAWRLPGSYEQYF. CDR3 nucleotide sequence: TGTGCCTGGAGACTTCCGGGTTCCTACGAGCAGTACTTC.

V usage is TRBV7-2 and J usage is TRBJ2-3; 7 positions agree with TRBD2. CDR1 is SGHTA and CDR2 is FQGNSA in the germline V gene. The V segment lost 1 base and the J segment 0 bases; nucleotides outside the gene matches: 1. This CDR3 comprises 15 residues. The CDR3 DNA follows: TGTGCCAGCAGCTTAGACGGGGGGAGCACAGATACGCAGTATTTT. Protein product: CASSLDGGSTDTQYF.

The rearrangement links TRBV11-2 to TRBJ2-3; 9 bases are a match to TRBD2. Germline V CDR1 and CDR2: SGHAT, FQNNGV. Trimming cost V 4 bases and J 1 base; bases outside gene matches: 3. The CDR3 runs 15 residues. The CDR3 loop reads CASSYSGSGTDTQYF. The CDR3 DNA reads TGTGCCAGCAGCTATAGCGGGAGCGGCACAGATACGCAGTATTTT.